Below, 8 T cell receptor beta chains from the same sample are listed, as sequenced in a study of a mutant IDH1 vaccine in newly diagnosed glioma. Described time point: baseline, week 1 (first vaccination visit). Treatment described: pre-vaccination baseline after standard-of-care therapy. Generated by immunoSEQ multiplex PCR, the TCRdb table keeps only in-frame clones and is missing some. This repertoire shows some 70,000 clones, 79% found once; its top ten account for around 8.2%. This specimen consisted of PBMCs, obtained from a glioma patient treated with radiotherapy, temozolomide or both. Receptors were obtained from a man aged 50-60 years with glioma.

V and J are TRBV19 and TRBJ2-7; TRBD2 aligns across 7 bases. V dropped 3 bases and J dropped 3; count of bases not matched to a gene: 2. The CDR3 spans 13 residues. In germline, CDR1 is LNHDA, CDR2 SQIVND (reference sequence). The CDR3 sequence is CASSIRDYYEQYF. CDR3 nucleotides: TGTGCCAGTAGTATTCGGGACTACTACGAGCAGTACTTC.

The chain recombines TRBV18 with TRBJ1-5; D unclear. CDR1 is KGHSH, CDR2 LQKENI, per germline. Between the trimmed V and J ends, which lost 2 bases and 2 bases, there was a span of 10 bases. The CDR3 length is 15 residues. The CDR3 DNA follows: TGTGCCAGCTCACCAAGTTCAGGAGGCAATCAGCCCCAGCATTTT. Translating gives CASSPSSGGNQPQHF.

The rearrangement joins TRBV30 to TRBJ1-2; 7 positions match TRBD1. Losses at the gene ends were 2 bases for V and 8 bases for J; bases not matched to a gene: 17. Germline CDR1 and CDR2: GTSNPN and SVGIG (reference sequence). The length of the CDR3 is 16 residues. CDR3 nucleotides: TGTGCCTGGAGTAAGTGGGGACAGCTATACTATGGCGGCTACACCTTC. Encoded protein: CAWSKWGQLYYGGYTF.

The chain recombines TRBV6-1 with TRBJ2-2; 12 bases align to TRBD2. After removal of 5 bases from V and 8 bases from J, the junction contained 6 bases not matched to a gene. Per the germline V gene, CDR1 is MNHNS and CDR2 is SASEGT. CDR3 length equals 15 residues. The CDR3 DNA is TGTGCCAGCAGTTTGAGGACTAGCGGGGTAGGGGAGCTGTTTTTT. This gives the protein CASSLRTSGVGELFF.

CDR3 amino acids: CASSPTGGASYSNQPQHF. Here the CDR3 DNA reads TGTGCCAGTAGTCCGACAGGGGGCGCATCTTACAGCAATCAGCCCCAGCATTTT. The chain couples TRBV19 to TRBJ1-5; 10 bases are shared with TRBD1. This CDR3 is built from 18 residues. The trim removed 5 bases at V and 1 base at J, leaving 11 bases unmatched. The V gene's germline CDR1 is LNHDA and CDR2 SQIVND (reference sequence).

This rearrangement joins TRBV9 to TRBJ2-3, with 7 bases identical to TRBD2. Germline V gene data show CDR1 as SGDLS and CDR2 as YYNGEE. The CDR3 loop spans 15 amino acids. J was trimmed by 0 bases and V by 4 bases; bases with no gene match: 5. The CDR3, as DNA: TGTGCCAGCAGCCTTAGCGGGTCTAGCACAGATACGCAGTATTTT. Translated, it gives CASSLSGSSTDTQYF.

V gene TRBV10-3 combines with J gene TRBJ2-1; 15 bases are a match to TRBD2. The CDR3 has 17 amino acids. J lost 7 bases, V lost 2 bases, and 6 bases had no gene match. The germline gives CDR1 ENHRY, CDR2 SYGVKD. The CDR3 is CAISEGGLAGGRNEQFF. In DNA form, the CDR3 reads TGTGCCATCAGTGAGGGGGGACTAGCGGGGGGAAGGAATGAGCAGTTCTTC.

V is TRBV4-3 and J is TRBJ2-3; possibly TRBD2 for D (5 bases). V shed 1 base and J shed 5 bases, with 7 bases lying between them. The CDR3 consists of 13 residues. Germline lookup yields CDR1 LGHNA and CDR2 YSLEER. The CDR3 DNA reads as TGCGCCAGCAGCCAAGGCGGACTAGATACGCAGTATTTT. Translating gives CASSQGGLDTQYF.